This T cell receptor (beta chain) was documented in a study of shared clonotypes between healthy human individuals. On the study more broadly: The donor pool was made up of a couple of women and a few men aged 18 to 49.

On this clone: The antigen is undetermined.

Produced via immunoSEQ multiplex PCR; TCRdb's table is partial and in-frame only. Here the sample spans roughly 2.5 million clones, 85% to 95% being singletons. Study-level results: Memory subsets had estimated richness that was generally smaller than that of naive subsets.

CDR1 and CDR2 (germline): GTSNPN, SVGIG (reference sequence). V lost 1 base, J lost 3 bases, and 1 base stayed unmatched. CDR3 length equals 15 residues. This chain connects TRBV30 to TRBJ1-5; 12 bases line up with TRBD1. The sequenced material came from naive CD4+ T cells sorted from blood. Subset given: CD45RA+ positively selected. The TCR comes from a man between 18 and 29 years old in good health. The CDR3 region is CAWSEGQGANQPQHF. Written as DNA, the CDR3 is TGTGCCTGGAGTGAGGGACAGGGGGCCAATCAGCCCCAGCATTTT.